What follows are 12 T cell receptor beta chains derived from one specimen sequenced in a study of blood T cell repertoires in COVID-19. Sequencing used immunoSEQ multiplex PCR; TCRdb keeps in-frame clones, though not all of them. The table records roughly 300,000 clones, approximately 86% of them present only once. The specimen was PBMCs or T cells enriched from blood (not recorded which). These receptors were taken from a woman aged 40 to 50 with acute COVID-19.

The count of this clone is one. J is TRBJ1-2 and V is TRBV28, with a weak D call TRBD1 (5 bases). The germline V and J ends were trimmed by 6 bases and 0 bases, with 8 bases remaining between them. This CDR3 spans 13 amino acids. The germline V gene has CDR1 MDHEN and CDR2 SYDVKM. The CDR3 region has the DNA TGTGCCAGCAGACCAGGGTCTAACTATGGCTACACCTTC. Translated: CASRPGSNYGYTF.

The chain has TRBV18 and TRBJ1-1; D is possibly TRBD1 (6 bases). Trimming removed 7 bases at V and 1 base at J, with 7 bases between. CDR1 is KGHSH, CDR2 LQKENI, per germline. The CDR3 totals 12 residues. The CDR3 protein is CASLDRNTEAFF. The CDR3, as DNA: TGTGCCAGCTTGGACAGGAACACTGAAGCTTTCTTT.

A few counts support this clone. CDR3 nucleotides: TGTGCCAGCTCTCGCGGACTAGCGGGAATAAACACCGGGGAGCTGTTTTTT. Amino acids: CASSRGLAGINTGELFF. V is TRBV7-2 and J is TRBJ2-2; 12 nucleotides agree with TRBD2. Germline lookup yields CDR1 SGHTA and CDR2 FQGNSA. Germline trimming cut 8 bases from V and 2 bases from J; bases unmatched to any gene: 9. The CDR3 is 17 amino acids. Full variable domain (rest looked up from reference TRBV7-2 and TRBJ2-2): GAGVSQSPSNKVTEKGKDVELRCDPISGHTALYWYRQSLGQGLEFLIYFQGNSAPDKSGLPSDRFSAERTGGSVSTLTIQRTQQEDSAVYLCASSRGLAGINTGELFFGEGSRLTVL.

The CDR3 protein is CASSQDRDTEAFF. DNA of the CDR3: TGCGCCAGCAGCCAAGACAGGGACACTGAAGCTTTCTTT. The V gene is TRBV4-3, the J gene TRBJ1-1; a weak D match, TRBD1 (5 bases). In germline, CDR1 is LGHNA, CDR2 YSLEER. V was pared by 0 bases and J by 3 bases, with 5 bases between. This CDR3 spans 13 amino acids.

The V call is TRBV4-3, the J call TRBJ1-4, with D uncertain. V was trimmed by 2 bases and J by 1 base, leaving 20 bases between them. The CDR3 is 19 amino acids. CDR1 LGHNA and CDR2 YSLEER come from the germline V gene. The DNA of the CDR3 is TGCGCCAGCAGCCAACGATTTCCCAGCCCCGGGTTAACTAATGAAAAACTGTTTTTT. Translating gives CASSQRFPSPGLTNEKLFF.

The chain recombines TRBV21-1 with TRBJ2-3; the DNA was not used to check the table's D call, TRBD1. TRBV21-1 corresponds to a pseudogene. The length of the CDR3 is 17 residues. The CDR3 here is CASSKYWDRERTDTQYF. DNA of the CDR3: TGTGCCAGCAGCAAGTATTGGGACAGGGAACGCACAGATACGCAGTATTTT.

V is TRBV4-3 and J is TRBJ2-1; D perhaps matches TRBD2 (5 bases). Trimming left V 1 base short and J 8 bases short, with 15 bases between. This CDR3 is built from 15 residues. Looked up from germline, CDR1 is LGHNA and CDR2 is YSLEER. CDR3 sequence reads: CASSQGFNSVDEQFF. DNA of the CDR3: TGCGCCAGCAGCCAAGGCTTCAATAGCGTTGATGAGCAGTTCTTC.

The chain carries TRBV10-3 and TRBJ1-5, with a weak D call TRBD1 (6 bases). Trimming shortened V by 10 bases and J by 1 base, and 11 bases separated the two germline ends. The CDR3 is made up of 13 amino acids. The germline V gene has CDR1 ENHRY and CDR2 SYGVKD. The CDR3 region has the DNA TGTGCCACAGCAGGGGACAGCAATCAGCCCCAGCATTTT. It is translated as CATAGDSNQPQHF.

The rearrangement uses TRBV19 and TRBJ2-3, with 11 bases lining up with TRBD2. Germline CDR1 LNHDA, CDR2 SQIVND (reference sequence). After removal of 1 base from V and 5 bases from J, the junction contained 5 bases not matched to a gene. This CDR3 comprises 16 residues. DNA for the CDR3: TGTGCCAGTAGTATAGGGAGAACTAGCGGGAGAGATACGCAGTATTTT. It is translated as CASSIGRTSGRDTQYF.

The chain has TRBV9 and TRBJ2-1; 8 bases fit TRBD1. The CDR3 extends over 17 amino acids. Germline V CDR1 and CDR2: SGDLS, YYNGEE. The V gene end was trimmed by 0 bases and the J gene end by 7 bases; junction bases not matched to a gene: 12. The CDR3 region is CASSVDLRDRSQNEQFF. The CDR3 region has the DNA TGTGCCAGCAGCGTAGACCTCCGGGACAGGAGCCAAAATGAGCAGTTCTTC.

Here the CDR3 DNA reads TGTGCCAGCTCGGGCCAGGGGTTGGAGCAGTACTTC. Translating it yields CASSGQGLEQYF. The J gene is TRBJ2-7, the V gene TRBV7-9, with D perhaps matching TRBD1 (6 bases). The germline gives CDR1 SEHNR, CDR2 FQNEAQ (reference sequence). Trimming removed 8 bases from V and 7 bases from J, with 15 bases in between. CDR3 length: 12 amino acids.

The rearrangement joins TRBV29-1 to TRBJ1-1; D is unclear. This CDR3 is 12 amino acids long. Deletions cut 4 bases from V and 6 bases from J, with 12 bases between. Germline V gene sequence: CDR1 SQVTM, CDR2 ANQGSEA. CDR3 coding DNA: TGCAGCGTTGCTGCAGGTGTGGCTGAAGCTTTCTTT. Translated, it gives CSVAAGVAEAFF.